This T cell receptor (beta chain) was identified during a study of T cells in Graves' hyperthyroidism and ophthalmopathy. Patients showing uncontrolled infection, other autoimmune disease, pregnancy or lactation were ineligible. Amplification yielded TCR beta CDR3 regions, with RNA transcripts as the source. RT-PCR in the first round (using the HTBI primer set) targeted the TCR CDR3. TCRdb reprocessed the multiplex PCR reads with MiXCR, giving one entry per CDR3 protein. The sample consists of 530,000 or so distinct CDR3 sequences, roughly 17% of them appearing once. This clonotype was seen once. The CDR3 is 12 residues long. Trimming pared 7 bases from V and 7 bases from J, leaving 11 bases between. The V gene's germline CDR1 is SGHNT and CDR2 YENEEA.

Sequencing was done on a sample of blood. The V and J genes are TRBV11-3 and TRBJ2-1, with D possibly TRBD1 on 5 matching bases. This clonotype was obtained from a woman aged 18-29 years with Graves' ophthalmopathy. The CDR3 region is CASNSPGNEQFF. The CDR3 nucleotides read TGTGCCAGCAATTCGCCAGGGAATGAGCAGTTCTTC.